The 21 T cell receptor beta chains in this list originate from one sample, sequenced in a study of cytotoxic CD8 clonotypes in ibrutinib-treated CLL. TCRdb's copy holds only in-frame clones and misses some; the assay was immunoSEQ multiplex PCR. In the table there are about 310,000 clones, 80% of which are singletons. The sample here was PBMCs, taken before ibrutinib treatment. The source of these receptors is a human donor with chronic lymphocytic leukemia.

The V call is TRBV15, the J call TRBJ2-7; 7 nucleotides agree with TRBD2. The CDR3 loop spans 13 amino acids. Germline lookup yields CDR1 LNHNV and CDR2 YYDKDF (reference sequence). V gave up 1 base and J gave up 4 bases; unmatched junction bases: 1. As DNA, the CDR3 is TGTGCCACCAGCAGAGGGGACTATTACGAGCAGTACTTC. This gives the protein CATSRGDYYEQYF. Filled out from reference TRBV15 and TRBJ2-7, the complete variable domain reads DAMVIQNPRYQVTQFGKPVTLSCSQTLNHNVMYWYQQKSSQAPKLLFHYYDKDFNNEADTPDNFQSRRPNTSFCFLDIRSPGLGDTAMYLCATSRGDYYEQYFGPGTRLTVT.

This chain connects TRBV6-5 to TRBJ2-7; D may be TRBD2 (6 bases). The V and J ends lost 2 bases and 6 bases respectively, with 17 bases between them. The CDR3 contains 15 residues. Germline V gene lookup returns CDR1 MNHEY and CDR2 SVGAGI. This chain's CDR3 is CASSYGGTLGAEQYF. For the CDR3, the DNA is TGTGCCAGCAGTTACGGGGGGACCCTCGGCGCCGAGCAGTACTTC.

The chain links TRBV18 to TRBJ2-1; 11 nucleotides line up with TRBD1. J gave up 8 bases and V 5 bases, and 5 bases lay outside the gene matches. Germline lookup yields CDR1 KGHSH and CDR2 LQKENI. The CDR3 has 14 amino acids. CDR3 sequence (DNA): TGTGCCAGCTCATCGGGACAGGGGGTACATGAGCAGTTCTTC. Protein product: CASSSGQGVHEQFF.

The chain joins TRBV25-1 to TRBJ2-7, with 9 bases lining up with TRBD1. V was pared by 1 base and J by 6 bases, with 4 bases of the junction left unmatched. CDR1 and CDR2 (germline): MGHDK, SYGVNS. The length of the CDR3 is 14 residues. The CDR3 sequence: CASSEWGQGGEQYF. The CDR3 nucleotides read TGTGCCAGCAGTGAATGGGGACAGGGTGGCGAGCAGTACTTC.

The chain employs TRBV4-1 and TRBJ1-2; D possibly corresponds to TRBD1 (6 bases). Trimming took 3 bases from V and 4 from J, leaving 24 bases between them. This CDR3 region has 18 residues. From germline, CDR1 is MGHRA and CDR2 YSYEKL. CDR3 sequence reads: CASSQTQTGPKGGYGYTF. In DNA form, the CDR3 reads TGCGCCAGCAGCCAGACTCAGACAGGACCAAAGGGTGGCTATGGCTACACCTTC.

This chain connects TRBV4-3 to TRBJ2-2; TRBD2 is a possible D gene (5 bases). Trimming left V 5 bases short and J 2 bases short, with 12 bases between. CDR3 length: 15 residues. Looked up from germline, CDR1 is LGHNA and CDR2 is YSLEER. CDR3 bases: TGCGCCAGCAGCGATGGACGGGGAAACACCGGGGAGCTGTTTTTT. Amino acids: CASSDGRGNTGELFF.

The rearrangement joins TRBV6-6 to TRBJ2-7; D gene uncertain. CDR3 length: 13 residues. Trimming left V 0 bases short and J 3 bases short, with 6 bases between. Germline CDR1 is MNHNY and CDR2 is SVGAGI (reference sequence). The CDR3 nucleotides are TGTGCCAGCAGTTACTCTAACATCTACGAGCAGTACTTC. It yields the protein CASSYSNIYEQYF.

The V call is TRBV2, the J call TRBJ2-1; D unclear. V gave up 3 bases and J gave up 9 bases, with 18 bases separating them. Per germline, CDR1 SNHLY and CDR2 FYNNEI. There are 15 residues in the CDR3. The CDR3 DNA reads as TGTGCCAGCAGTGATTGGGGTGCCGCAGTTGTTGAGCAGTTCTTC. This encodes CASSDWGAAVVEQFF.

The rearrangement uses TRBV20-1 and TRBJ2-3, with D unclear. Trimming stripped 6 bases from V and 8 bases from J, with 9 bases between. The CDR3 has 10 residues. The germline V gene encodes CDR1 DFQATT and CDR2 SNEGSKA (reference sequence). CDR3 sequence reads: CSALPRTQYF. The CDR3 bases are TGCAGTGCCCTGCCGCGTACGCAGTATTTT.

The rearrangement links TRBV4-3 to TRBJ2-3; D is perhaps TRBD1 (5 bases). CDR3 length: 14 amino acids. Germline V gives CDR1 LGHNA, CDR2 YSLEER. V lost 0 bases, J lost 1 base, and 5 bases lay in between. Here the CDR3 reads CASSQDRGTDTQYF. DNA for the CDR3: TGCGCCAGCAGCCAAGACAGGGGCACAGATACGCAGTATTTT.

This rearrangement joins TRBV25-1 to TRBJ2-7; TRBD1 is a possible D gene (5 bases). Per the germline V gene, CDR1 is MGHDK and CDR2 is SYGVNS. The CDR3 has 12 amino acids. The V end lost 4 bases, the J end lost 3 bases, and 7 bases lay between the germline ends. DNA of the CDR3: TGTGCCAGCAGTGTCCAGGGCTACGAGCAGTACTTC. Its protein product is CASSVQGYEQYF.

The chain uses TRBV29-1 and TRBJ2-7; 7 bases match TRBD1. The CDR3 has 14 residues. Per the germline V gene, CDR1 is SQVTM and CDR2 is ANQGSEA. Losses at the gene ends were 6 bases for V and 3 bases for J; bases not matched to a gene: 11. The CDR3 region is CSVIPGTVDYEQYF. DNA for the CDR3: TGCAGCGTAATTCCCGGGACAGTAGACTACGAGCAGTACTTC.

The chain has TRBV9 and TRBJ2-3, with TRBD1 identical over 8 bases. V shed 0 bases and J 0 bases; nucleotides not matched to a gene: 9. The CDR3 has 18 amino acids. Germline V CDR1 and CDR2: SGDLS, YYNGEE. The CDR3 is CASSVATGGVSSTDTQYF. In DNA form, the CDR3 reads TGTGCCAGCAGCGTAGCTACAGGGGGAGTTTCTAGCACAGATACGCAGTATTTT.

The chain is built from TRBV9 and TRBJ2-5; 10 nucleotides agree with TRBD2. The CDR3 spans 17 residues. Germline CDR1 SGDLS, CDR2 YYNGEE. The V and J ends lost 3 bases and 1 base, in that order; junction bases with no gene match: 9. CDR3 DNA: TGTGCCAGCAGCGCGCCGGGAGCGGGAGGGGTCCAAGAGACCCAGTACTTC. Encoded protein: CASSAPGAGGVQETQYF.

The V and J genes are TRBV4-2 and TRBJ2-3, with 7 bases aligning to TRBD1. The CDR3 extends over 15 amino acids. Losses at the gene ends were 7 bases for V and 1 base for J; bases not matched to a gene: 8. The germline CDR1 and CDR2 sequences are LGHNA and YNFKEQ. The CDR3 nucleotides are TGTGCCAGCACCAACCGGGACAGAGGCACAGATACGCAGTATTTT. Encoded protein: CASTNRDRGTDTQYF.

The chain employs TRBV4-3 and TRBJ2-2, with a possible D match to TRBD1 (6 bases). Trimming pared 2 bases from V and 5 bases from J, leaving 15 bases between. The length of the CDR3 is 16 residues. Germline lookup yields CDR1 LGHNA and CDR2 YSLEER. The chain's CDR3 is CASSQQRGWSTGELFF. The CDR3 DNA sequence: TGCGCCAGCAGCCAACAAAGGGGGTGGAGTACCGGGGAGCTGTTTTTT.

CDR3 amino acids: CSVRDSSSYNEQFF. The CDR3 nucleotides read TGCAGCGTTCGCGACAGTAGCTCCTACAATGAGCAGTTCTTC. The rearrangement uses TRBV29-1 and TRBJ2-1, with a possible D match to TRBD1 (5 bases). This CDR3 is 14 amino acids long. Per germline, CDR1 SQVTM and CDR2 ANQGSEA. V lost 5 bases and J lost 0, with 11 bases in between.

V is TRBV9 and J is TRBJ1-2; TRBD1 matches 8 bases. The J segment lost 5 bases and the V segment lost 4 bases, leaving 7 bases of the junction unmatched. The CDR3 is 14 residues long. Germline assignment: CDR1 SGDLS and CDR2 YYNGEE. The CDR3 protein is CASSPGQGKYGYTF. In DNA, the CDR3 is TGTGCCAGCAGCCCTGGACAGGGAAAGTATGGCTACACCTTC.

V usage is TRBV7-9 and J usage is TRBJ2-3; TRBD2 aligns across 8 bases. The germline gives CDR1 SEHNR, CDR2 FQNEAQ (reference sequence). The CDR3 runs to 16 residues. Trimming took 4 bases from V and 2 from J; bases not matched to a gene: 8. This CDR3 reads CASSYALAGLTDTQYF. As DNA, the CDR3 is TGTGCCAGCAGCTACGCTCTAGCGGGTCTCACAGATACGCAGTATTTT. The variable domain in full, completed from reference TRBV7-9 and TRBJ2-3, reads DTGVSQNPRHKITKRGQNVTFRCDPISEHNRLYWYRQTLGQGPEFLTYFQNEAQLEKSRLLSDRFSAERPKGSFSTLEIQRTEQGDSAMYLCASSYALAGLTDTQYFGPGTRLTVL.

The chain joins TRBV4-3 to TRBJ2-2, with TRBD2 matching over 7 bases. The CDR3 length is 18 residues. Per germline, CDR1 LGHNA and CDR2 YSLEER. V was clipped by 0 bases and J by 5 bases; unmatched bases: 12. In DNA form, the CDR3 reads TGCGCCAGCAGCCAAGATTTGCCGGCTAGCGGATGGACCGGGGAGCTGTTTTTT. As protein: CASSQDLPASGWTGELFF.

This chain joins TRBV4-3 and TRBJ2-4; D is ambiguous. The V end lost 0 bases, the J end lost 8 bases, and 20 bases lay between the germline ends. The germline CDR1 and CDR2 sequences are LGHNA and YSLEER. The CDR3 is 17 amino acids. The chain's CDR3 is CASSQDMIHHPKDIQYF. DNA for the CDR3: TGCGCCAGCAGCCAAGATATGATCCATCACCCAAAGGACATTCAGTACTTC.